The rows below give T cell receptor beta chains drawn from one sample of a study of prognosis after radiotherapy for stage I lung cancer. MiXCR, applied by TCRdb to the multiplex PCR reads, yields one record per CDR3 protein. The table includes 12,000 or so distinct CDR3 sequences, 30% to 40% detected once. The specimen was PBMCs, collected before or after stereotactic body radiation therapy (not recorded which). Receptors originate from a donor aged 50 or older with non-small cell lung cancer. Both conserved end residues are part of each CDR3. Fields, in order: CDR3 protein, clone size, V gene. Clone sizes are given selectively: once, few, many, or a class where the clone is expanded.

CATSRGTSTDTQYF | many | TRBV15
CASSPGGRGTHYF | NA | TRBV7-9
CAWRSWTGNYGYTF | many | TRBV30
CASSVVSSGSGNTIYF | many | TRBV9
CSASGSGGRAYEQYF | many | TRBV20-1
CASSPYSGTDTQYF | many | TRBV3-1
CASLFGLDTGELFF | medium-sized | TRBV12-3/TRBV12-4
CASRRTGQGRSPLHF | NA | TRBV6-4
CASGGGTQYF | many | TRBV10-2
CASSLIQGGEQYF | NA | TRBV14
CASSPALGPQYNEQFF | many | TRBV18
CSASGTSVSYGQYF | NA | TRBV20-1
CASSVGGAGGIYGYTF | many | TRBV9
CSASEGGAFFSEAFF | many | TRBV20-1
CASSLPNSANYGYTF | many | TRBV9
CTSSFAASGSGYEQYF | NA | TRBV7-6
CASSFKVGAYEQYF | many | TRBV12-3/TRBV12-4
CASTYGTSGDWMNNEQFF | medium-sized | TRBV6-1
CASSYGWGVRIRSTDTQYF | many | TRBV6-2/TRBV6-3
CSVLGGSGETQYF | many | TRBV29-1
CASSETVFRSAYEQYF | NA | TRBV2
CASSYSGNTGELFF | many | TRBV11-2
CASSFNPGVNTGELFF | once | TRBV11-2
CASSPFSGHMNTEAFF | medium-sized | TRBV18
CASSIGLAGGNEQFF | many | TRBV19
CASSLYYRGYNSPLHF | NA | TRBV28
CASSRGSGNNNEQFF | many | TRBV5-8
CASSLSGQVPYGYTF | medium-sized | TRBV7-3
CASSLGGSNSPLHF | medium-sized | TRBV12-3/TRBV12-4
CTRSYGTARTDTQYF | NA | TRBV6-5